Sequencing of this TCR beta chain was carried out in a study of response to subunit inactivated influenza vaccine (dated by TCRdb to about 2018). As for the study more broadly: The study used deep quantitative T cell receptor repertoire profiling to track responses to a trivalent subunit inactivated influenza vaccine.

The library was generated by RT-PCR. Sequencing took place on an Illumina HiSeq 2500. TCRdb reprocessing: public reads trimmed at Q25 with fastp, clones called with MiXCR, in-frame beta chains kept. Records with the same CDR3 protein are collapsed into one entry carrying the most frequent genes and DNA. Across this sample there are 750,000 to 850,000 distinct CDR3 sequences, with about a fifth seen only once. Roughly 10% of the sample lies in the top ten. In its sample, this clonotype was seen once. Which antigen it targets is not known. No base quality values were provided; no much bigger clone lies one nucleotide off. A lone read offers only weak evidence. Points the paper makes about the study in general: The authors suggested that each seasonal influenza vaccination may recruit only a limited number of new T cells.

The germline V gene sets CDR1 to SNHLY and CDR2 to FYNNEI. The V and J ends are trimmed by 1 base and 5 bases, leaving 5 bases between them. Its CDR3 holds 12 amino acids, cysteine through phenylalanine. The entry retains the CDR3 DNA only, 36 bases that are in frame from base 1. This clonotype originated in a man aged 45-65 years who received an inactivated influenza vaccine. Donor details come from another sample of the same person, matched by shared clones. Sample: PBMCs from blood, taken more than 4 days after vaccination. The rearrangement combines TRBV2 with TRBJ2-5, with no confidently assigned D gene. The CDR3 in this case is CASSEGAETQYF. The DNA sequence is TGTGCCAGCAGTGAAGGGGCGGAGACCCAGTACTTC.